This T cell receptor beta chain was obtained from a study of blood T cells in healthy people across ages. Study results and limitations: Age brought a roughly linear fall in TCR beta diversity measured per million T cells.

Concerning this clonotype: Its antigen is not known. A read error may produce the germline difference seen at one junction end.

Sample-barcoded 5' priming and a J-beta primer mix drove a second PCR of 7 to 11 cycles. TCRdb re-called the 5' RACE reads through MiXCR, storing one row per CDR3 protein. This table holds about 720,000 distinct CDR3 sequences, 22% found once. The clonotype originates from a man aged 70-80 years in good health. Source material: blood.

In DNA, the CDR3 is TGTGCCAGTGATAGTTCTTCTGGGACCAACGTCCTGACTTTC. This gives the protein CASDSSSGTNVLTF. This chain joins TRBV19 and TRBJ2-6; D gene uncertain. The CDR3 is 14 amino acids. Per germline, CDR1 LNHDA and CDR2 SQIVND (reference sequence).